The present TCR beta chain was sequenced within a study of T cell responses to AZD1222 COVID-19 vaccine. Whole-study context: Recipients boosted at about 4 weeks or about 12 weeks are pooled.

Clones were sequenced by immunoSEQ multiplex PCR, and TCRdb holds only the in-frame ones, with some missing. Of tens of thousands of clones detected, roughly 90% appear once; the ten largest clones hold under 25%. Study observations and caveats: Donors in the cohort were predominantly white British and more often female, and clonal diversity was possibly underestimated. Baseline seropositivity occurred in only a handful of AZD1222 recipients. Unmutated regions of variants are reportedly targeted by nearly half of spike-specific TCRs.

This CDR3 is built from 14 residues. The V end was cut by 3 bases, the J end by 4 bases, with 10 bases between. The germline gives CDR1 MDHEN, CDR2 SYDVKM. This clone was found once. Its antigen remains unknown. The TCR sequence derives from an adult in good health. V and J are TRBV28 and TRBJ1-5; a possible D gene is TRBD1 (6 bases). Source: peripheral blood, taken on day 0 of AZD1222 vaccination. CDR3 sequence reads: CASSLGQWNQPQHF. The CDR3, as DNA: TGTGCCAGCAGTTTGGGACAATGGAATCAGCCCCAGCATTTT.